The clone carrying this TCR beta chain was seen only once. This study enrolled people aged roughly 18 to 89 from about two dozen US geographic areas. Assignments of participants to cohorts depended upon their own reported clinical history. The protocol was immunoSEQ multiplex PCR, while the TCRdb copy is restricted to in-frame clones and leaves out a portion. The sample lists roughly 250,000 clones, 87% occurring once. These data are taken from a study of blood T cell repertoires in COVID-19. The overall study: Samples of COVID-19 (acute and convalescent) were obtained from the United States, Italy and Spain.

The germline V gene encodes CDR1 KGHDR and CDR2 SFDVKD. V was pared by 3 bases and J by 7 bases, with 5 bases of the junction left unmatched. The CDR3 has 15 amino acids. The source is a woman aged 30 to 39 with acute COVID-19. The rearrangement joins TRBV24-1 to TRBJ2-1, with 10 bases fitting TRBD1. Sequenced: PBMCs or T cells enriched from blood (not recorded which). The CDR3 DNA sequence: TGTGCCACCAGTGATGCCGGGACAGGGGTTAATGAGCAGTTCTTC. This encodes CATSDAGTGVNEQFF.